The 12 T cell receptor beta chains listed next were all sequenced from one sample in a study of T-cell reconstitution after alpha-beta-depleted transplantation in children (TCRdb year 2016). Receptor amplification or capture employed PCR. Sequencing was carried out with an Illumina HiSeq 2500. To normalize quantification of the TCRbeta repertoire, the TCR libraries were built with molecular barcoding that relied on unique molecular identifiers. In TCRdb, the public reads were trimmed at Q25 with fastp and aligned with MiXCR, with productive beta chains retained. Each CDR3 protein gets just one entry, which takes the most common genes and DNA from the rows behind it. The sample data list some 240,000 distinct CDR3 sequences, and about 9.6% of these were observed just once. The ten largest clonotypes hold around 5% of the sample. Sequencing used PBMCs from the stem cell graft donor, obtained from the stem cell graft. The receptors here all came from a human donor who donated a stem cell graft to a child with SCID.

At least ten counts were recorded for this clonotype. CDR3 sequence reads: CSAGLGDTQYF. CDR3 bases: TGCAGTGCTGGGCTAGGAGATACGCAGTATTTT. The V and J genes are TRBV20-1 and TRBJ2-3; D call uncertain. The germline CDR1 and CDR2 sequences are DFQATT and SNEGSKA (reference sequence). V was clipped by 5 bases and J by 5 bases, with 8 bases between them. The CDR3 has 11 residues.

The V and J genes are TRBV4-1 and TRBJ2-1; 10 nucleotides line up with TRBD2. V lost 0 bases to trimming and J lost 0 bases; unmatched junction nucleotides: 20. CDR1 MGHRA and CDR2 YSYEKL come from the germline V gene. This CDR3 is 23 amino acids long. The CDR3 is CASSQDWYWVVKLAGSSYNEQFF. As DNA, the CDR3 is TGCGCCAGCAGCCAAGATTGGTACTGGGTCGTGAAACTAGCGGGGAGCTCCTACAATGAGCAGTTCTTC.

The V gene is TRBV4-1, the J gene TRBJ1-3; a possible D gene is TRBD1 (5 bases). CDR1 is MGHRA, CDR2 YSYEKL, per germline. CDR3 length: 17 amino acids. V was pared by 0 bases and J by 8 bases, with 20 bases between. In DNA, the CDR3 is TGCGCCAGCAGCCAAGAGGGGGGTTTTTCCTCGATAGACACCATATATTTT. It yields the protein CASSQEGGFSSIDTIYF.

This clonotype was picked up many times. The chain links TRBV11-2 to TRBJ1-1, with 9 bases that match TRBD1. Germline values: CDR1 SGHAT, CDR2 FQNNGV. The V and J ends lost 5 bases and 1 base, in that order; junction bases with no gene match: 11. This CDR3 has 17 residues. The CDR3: CASSAVPGQGSNTEAFF. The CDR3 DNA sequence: TGTGCCAGCAGCGCCGTCCCGGGACAGGGTTCGAACACTGAAGCTTTCTTT.

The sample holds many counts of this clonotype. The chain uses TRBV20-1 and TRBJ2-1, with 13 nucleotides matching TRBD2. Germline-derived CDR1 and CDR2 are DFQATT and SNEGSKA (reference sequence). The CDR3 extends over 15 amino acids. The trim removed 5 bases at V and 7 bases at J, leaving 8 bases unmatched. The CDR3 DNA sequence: TGCAGTGCTCTGACTAGCGGGGGGAAAAGGAATGAGCAGTTCTTC. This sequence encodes CSALTSGGKRNEQFF.

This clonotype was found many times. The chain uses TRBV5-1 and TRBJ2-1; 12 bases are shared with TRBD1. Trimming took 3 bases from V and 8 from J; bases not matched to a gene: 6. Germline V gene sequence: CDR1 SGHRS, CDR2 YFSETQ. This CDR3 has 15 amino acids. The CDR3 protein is CASSSGQGASHEQFF. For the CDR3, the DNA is TGCGCCAGCAGCTCGGGACAGGGGGCCTCCCATGAGCAGTTCTTC.

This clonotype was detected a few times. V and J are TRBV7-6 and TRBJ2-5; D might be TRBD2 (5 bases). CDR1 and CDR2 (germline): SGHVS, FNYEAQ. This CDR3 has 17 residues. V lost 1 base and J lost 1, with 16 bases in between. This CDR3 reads CASSLGGSSFPQETQYF. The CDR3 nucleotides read TGTGCCAGCAGCTTAGGTGGTTCTAGCTTTCCCCAAGAGACCCAGTACTTC.

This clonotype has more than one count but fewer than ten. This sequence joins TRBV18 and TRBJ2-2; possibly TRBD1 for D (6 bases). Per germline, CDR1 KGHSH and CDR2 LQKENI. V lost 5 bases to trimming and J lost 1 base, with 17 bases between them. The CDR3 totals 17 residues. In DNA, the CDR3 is TGTGCCAGCTCATCCTTAGGACAGCCTAAGAACACCGGGGAGCTGTTTTTT. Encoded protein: CASSSLGQPKNTGELFF. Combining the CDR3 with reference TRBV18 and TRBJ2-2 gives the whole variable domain NAGVMQNPRHLVRRRGQEARLRCSPMKGHSHVYWYRQLPEEGLKFMVYLQKENIIDESGMPKERFSAEFPKEGPSILRIQQVVRGDSAAYFCASSSLGQPKNTGELFFGEGSRLTVL.

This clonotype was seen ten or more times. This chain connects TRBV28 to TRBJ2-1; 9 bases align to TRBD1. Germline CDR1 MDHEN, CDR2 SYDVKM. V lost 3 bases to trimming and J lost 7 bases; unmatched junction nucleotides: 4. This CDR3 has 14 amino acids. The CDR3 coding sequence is TGTGCCAGCAGTTTGGACAGGGGATGGAATGAGCAGTTCTTC. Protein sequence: CASSLDRGWNEQFF.

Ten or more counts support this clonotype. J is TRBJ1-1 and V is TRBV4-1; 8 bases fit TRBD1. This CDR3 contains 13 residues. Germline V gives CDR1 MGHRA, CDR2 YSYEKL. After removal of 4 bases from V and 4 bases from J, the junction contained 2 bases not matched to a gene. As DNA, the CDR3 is TGCGCCAGCAGCCTGACAGGGGTCACTGAAGCTTTCTTT. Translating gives CASSLTGVTEAFF.

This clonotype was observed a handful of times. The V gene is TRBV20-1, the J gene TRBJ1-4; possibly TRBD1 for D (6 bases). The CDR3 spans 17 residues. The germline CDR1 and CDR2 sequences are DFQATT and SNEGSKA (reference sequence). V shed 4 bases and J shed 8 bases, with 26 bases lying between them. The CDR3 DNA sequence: TGCAGTGCTACCCCGCTTCGGGGGAAGGGGGAGGGCGAAAAACTGTTTTTT. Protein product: CSATPLRGKGEGEKLFF.

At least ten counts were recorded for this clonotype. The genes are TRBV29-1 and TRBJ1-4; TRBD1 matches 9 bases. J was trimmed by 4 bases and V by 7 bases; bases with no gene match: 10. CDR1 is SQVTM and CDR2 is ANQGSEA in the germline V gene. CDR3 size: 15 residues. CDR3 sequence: CSAATGTGNNEKLFF. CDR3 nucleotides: TGCAGCGCCGCGACCGGGACAGGGAATAATGAAAAACTGTTTTTT.